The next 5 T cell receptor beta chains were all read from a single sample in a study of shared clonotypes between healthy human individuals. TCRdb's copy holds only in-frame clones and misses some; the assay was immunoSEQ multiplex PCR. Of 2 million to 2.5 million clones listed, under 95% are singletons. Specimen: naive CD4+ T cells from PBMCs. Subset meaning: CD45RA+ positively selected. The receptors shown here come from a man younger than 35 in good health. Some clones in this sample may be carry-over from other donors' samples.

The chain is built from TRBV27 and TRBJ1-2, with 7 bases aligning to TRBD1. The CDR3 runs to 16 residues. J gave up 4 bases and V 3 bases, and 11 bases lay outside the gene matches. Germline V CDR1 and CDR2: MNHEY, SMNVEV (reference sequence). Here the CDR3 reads CASSFSSRDRGYGYTF. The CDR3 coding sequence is TGTGCCAGCAGTTTCTCTTCCCGGGACAGAGGCTATGGCTACACCTTC.

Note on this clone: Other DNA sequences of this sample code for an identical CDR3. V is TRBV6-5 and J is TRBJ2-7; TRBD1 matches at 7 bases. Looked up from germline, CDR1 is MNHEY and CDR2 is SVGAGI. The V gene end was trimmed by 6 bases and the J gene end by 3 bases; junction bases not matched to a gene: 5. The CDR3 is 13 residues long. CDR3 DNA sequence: TGTGCCAGCAGCCGACAGGGCGTCTACGAGCAGTACTTC. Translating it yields CASSRQGVYEQYF.

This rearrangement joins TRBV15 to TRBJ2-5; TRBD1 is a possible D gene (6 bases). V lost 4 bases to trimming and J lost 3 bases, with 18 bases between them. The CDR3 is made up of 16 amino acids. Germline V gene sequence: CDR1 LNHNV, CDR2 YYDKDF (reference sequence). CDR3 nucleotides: TGTGCCACCAGCACTCCGACAGGTTTCAGGAAAGAGACCCAGTACTTC. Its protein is CATSTPTGFRKETQYF.

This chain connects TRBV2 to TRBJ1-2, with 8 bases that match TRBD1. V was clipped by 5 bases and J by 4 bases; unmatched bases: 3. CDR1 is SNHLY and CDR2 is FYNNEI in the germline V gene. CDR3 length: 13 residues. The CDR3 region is CASSNRGSYGYTF. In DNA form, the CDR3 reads TGTGCCAGCAGTAACAGGGGGAGCTATGGCTACACCTTC. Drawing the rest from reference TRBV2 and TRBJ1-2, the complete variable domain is EPEVTQTPSHQVTQMGQEVILRCVPISNHLYFYWYRQILGQKVEFLVSFYNNEISEKSEIFDDQFSVERPDGSNFTLKIRSTKLEDSAMYFCASSNRGSYGYTFGSGTRLTVV.

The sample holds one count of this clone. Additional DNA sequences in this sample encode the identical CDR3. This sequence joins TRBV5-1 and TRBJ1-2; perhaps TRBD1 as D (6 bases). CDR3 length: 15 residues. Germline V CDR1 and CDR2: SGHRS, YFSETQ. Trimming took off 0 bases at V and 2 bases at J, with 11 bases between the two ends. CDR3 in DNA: TGCGCCAGCAGCTTGGGTCCAGGGGTGAACTATGGCTACACCTTC. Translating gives CASSLGPGVNYGYTF.